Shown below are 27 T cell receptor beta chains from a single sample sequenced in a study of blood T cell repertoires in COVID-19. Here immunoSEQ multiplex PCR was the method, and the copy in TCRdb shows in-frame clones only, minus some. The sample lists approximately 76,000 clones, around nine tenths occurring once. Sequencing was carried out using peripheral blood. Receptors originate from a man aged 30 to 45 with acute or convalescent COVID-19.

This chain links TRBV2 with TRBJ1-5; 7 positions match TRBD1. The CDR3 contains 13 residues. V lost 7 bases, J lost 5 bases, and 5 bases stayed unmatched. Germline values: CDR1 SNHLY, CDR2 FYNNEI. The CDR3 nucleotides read TGTGCCAGCAAAGGGGGCAGGGATCAGCCCCAGCATTTT. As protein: CASKGGRDQPQHF.

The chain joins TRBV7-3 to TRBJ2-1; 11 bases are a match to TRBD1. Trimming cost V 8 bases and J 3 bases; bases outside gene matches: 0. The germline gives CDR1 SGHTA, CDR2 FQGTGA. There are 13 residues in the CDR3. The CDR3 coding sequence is TGTGCCAGCGGGACAGGGGGCTACAATGAGCAGTTCTTC. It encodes CASGTGGYNEQFF.

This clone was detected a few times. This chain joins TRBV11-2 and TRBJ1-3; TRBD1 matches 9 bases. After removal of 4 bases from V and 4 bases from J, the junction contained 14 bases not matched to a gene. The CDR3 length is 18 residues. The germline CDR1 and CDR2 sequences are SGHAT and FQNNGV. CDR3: CASSSPPGQGFRGNTIYF. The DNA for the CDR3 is TGTGCCAGCAGCTCCCCTCCGGGACAGGGATTTAGAGGAAACACCATATATTTT.

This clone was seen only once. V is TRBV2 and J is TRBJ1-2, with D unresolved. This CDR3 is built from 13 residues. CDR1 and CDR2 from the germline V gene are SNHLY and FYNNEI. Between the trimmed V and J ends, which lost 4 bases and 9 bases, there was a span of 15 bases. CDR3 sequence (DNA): TGTGCCAGCAGTGTTGGGTCGGGGTATAGCTACACCTTC. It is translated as CASSVGSGYSYTF.

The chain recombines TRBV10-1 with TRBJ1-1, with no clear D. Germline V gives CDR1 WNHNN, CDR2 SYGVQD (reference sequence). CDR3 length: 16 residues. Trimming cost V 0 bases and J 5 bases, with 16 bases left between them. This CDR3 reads CASSESKGPSGTEAFF. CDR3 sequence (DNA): TGCGCCAGCAGTGAGTCGAAGGGCCCCAGCGGGACTGAAGCTTTCTTT.

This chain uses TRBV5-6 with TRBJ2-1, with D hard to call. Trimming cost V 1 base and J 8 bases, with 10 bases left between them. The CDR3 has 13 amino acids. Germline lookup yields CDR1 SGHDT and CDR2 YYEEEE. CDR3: CASSLLRWDEQFF. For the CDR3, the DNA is TGTGCCAGCAGCTTGCTCAGGTGGGATGAGCAGTTCTTC.

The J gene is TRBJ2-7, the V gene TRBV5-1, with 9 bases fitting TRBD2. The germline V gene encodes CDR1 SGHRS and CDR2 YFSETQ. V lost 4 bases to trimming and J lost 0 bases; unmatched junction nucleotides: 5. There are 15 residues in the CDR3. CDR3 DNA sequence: TGCGCCAGCAGCCGACTAGCGGCTAGCTCCTACGAGCAGTACTTC. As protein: CASSRLAASSYEQYF.

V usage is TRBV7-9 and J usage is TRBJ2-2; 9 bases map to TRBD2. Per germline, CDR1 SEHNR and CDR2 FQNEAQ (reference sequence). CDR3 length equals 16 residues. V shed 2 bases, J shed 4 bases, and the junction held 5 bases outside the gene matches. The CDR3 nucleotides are TGTGCCAGCAGCTTATGGGTGACTAGCGGCACCGGGGAGCTGTTTTTT. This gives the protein CASSLWVTSGTGELFF.

The CDR3 DNA sequence: TGTGCCAGCAGCCCAGGGCGGACTGAAGCTTTCTTT. Its protein is CASSPGRTEAFF. The chain joins TRBV7-3 to TRBJ1-1; TRBD1 is a possible D gene (5 bases). The V end lost 5 bases, the J end lost 5 bases, and 9 bases lay between the germline ends. There are 12 residues in the CDR3. Germline CDR1 and CDR2: SGHTA and FQGTGA.

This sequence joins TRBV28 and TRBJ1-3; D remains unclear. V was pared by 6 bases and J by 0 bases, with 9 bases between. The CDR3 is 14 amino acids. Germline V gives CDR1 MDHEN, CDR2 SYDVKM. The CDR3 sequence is CASSVPGSGNTIYF. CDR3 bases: TGTGCCAGCAGCGTACCCGGCTCTGGAAACACCATATATTTT. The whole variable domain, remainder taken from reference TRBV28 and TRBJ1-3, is DVKVTQSSRYLVKRTGEKVFLECVQDMDHENMFWYRQDPGLGLRLIYFSYDVKMKEKGDIPEGYSVSREKKERFSLILESASTNQTSMYLCASSVPGSGNTIYFGEGSWLTVV.

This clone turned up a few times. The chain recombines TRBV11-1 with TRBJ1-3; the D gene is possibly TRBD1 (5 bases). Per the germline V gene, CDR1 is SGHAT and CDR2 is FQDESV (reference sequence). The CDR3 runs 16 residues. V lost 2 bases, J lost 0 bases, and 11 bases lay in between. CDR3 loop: CASSLYRGTSGNTIYF. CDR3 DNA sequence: TGTGCCAGCAGCTTATACCGGGGGACCTCTGGAAACACCATATATTTT.

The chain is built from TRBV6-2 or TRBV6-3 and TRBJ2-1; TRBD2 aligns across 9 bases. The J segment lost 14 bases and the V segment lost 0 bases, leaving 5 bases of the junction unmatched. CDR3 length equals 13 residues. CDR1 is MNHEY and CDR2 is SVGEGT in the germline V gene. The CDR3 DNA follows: TGTGCCAGCAGTTACTCTGCGGGAGGGGTGGAGTTCTTC. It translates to CASSYSAGGVEFF.

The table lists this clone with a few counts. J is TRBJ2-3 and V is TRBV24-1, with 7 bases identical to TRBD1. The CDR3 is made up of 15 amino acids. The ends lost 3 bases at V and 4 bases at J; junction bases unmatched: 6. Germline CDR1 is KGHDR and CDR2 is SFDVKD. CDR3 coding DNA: TGTGCCACCAGTGATGTGGCTACAGGGGCAGATACGCAGTATTTT. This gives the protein CATSDVATGADTQYF.

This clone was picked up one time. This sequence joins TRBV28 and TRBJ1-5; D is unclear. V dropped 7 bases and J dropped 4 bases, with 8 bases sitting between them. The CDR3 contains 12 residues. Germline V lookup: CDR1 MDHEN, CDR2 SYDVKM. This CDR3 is CASTAQNQPQHF. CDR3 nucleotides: TGTGCCAGCACGGCACAGAATCAGCCCCAGCATTTT. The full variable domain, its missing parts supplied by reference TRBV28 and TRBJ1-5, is DVKVTQSSRYLVKRTGEKVFLECVQDMDHENMFWYRQDPGLGLRLIYFSYDVKMKEKGDIPEGYSVSREKKERFSLILESASTNQTSMYLCASTAQNQPQHFGDGTRLSIL.

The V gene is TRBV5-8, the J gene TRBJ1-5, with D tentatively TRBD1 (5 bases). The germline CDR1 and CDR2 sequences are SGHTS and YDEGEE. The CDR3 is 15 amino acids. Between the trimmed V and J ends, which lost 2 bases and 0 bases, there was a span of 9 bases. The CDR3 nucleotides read TGTGCCAGCAGCTTAGGACATTCTAGCAATCAGCCCCAGCATTTT. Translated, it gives CASSLGHSSNQPQHF.

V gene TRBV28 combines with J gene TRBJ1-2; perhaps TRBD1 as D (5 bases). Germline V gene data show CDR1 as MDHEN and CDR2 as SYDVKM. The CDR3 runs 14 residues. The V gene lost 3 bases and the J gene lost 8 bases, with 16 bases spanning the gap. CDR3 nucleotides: TGTGCCAGCAGTTTCTTGGAAAGGGGTTTGGGCTACACCTTC. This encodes CASSFLERGLGYTF.

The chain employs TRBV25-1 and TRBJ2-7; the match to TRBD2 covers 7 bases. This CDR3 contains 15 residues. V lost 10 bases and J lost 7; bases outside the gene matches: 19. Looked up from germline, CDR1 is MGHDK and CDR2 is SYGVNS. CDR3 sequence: CATSPLYSGSDEQYF. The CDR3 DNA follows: TGTGCCACCAGCCCGCTTTATAGCGGGTCTGATGAGCAGTACTTC.

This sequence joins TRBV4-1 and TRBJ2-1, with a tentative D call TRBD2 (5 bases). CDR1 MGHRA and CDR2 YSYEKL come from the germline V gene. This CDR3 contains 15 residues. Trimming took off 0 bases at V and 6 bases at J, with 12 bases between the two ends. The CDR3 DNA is TGCGCCAGCAGCCAAGATTCGGTCGGGGTCAATGAGCAGTTCTTC. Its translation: CASSQDSVGVNEQFF.

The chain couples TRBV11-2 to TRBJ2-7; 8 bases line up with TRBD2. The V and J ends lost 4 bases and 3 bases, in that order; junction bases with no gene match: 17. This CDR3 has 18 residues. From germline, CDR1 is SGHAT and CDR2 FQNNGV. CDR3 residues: CASSSTLRARGRFYEQYF. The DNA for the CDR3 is TGTGCCAGCAGCTCTACCCTCCGAGCGCGCGGGAGGTTCTACGAGCAGTACTTC.

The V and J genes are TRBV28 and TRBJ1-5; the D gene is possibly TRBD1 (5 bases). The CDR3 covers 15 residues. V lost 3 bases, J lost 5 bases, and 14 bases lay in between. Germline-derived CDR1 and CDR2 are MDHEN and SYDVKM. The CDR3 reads CASSFIGHLDQPQHF. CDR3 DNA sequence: TGTGCCAGCAGTTTTATTGGACATTTAGATCAGCCCCAGCATTTT.

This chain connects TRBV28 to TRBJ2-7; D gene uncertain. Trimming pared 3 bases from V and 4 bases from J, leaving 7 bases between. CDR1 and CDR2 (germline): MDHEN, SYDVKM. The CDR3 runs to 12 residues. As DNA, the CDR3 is TGTGCCAGCAGTTTCTCGGGTTACGAGCAGTACTTC. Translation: CASSFSGYEQYF.

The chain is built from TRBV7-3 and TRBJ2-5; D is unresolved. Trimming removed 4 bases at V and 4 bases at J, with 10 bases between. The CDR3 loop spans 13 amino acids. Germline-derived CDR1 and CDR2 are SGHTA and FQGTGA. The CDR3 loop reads CASSSLVGETQYF. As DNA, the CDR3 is TGTGCCAGCAGCTCCCTAGTGGGAGAGACCCAGTACTTC.

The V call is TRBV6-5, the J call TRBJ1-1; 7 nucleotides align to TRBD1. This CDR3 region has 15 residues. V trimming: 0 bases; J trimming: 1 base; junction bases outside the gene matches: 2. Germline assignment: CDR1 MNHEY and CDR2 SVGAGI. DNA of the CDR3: TGTGCCAGCAGTTACTCTCCAGGGGGGAACACTGAAGCTTTCTTT. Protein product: CASSYSPGGNTEAFF.

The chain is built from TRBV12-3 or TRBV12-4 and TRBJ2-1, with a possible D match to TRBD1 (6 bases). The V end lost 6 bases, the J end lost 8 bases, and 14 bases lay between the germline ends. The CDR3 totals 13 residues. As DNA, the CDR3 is TGTGCCAGCAGCTCAGGGGTTTACGATGAGCAGTTCTTC. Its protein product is CASSSGVYDEQFF.

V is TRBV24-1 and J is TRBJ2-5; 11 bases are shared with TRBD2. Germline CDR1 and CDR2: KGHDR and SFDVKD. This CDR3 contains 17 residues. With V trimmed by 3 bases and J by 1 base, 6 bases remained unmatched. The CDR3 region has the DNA TGTGCCACCAGTGATCCTCCGCTAGCGGGAGGCCAAGAGACCCAGTACTTC. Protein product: CATSDPPLAGGQETQYF.

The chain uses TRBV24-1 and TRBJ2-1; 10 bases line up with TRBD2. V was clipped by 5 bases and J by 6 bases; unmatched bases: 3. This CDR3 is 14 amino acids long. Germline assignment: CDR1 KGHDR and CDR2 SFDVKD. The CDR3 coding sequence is TGTGCCACCAGTGGGTGGACTAGCGGCAATGAGCAGTTCTTC. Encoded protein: CATSGWTSGNEQFF.

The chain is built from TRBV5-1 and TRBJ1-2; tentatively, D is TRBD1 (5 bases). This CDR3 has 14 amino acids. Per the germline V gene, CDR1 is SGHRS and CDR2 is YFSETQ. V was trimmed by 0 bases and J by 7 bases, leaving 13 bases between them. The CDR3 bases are TGCGCCAGCAGCTTGGCCTCAGGGATTGGTGGCTACACCTTC. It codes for CASSLASGIGGYTF.